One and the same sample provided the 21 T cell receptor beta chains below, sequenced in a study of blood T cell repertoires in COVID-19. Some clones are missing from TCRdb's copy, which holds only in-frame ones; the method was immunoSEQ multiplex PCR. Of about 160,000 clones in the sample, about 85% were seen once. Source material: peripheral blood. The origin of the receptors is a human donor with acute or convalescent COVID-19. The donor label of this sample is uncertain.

In nucleotides, the CDR3 is TGTGCCAGCAGCTTCAGGAATTCACCCCTCCACTTT. This encodes CASSFRNSPLHF. V usage is TRBV5-5 and J usage is TRBJ1-6; no definite D call. The CDR3 is made up of 12 amino acids. Germline values: CDR1 SGHKS, CDR2 YYEKEE (reference sequence). Trimming pared 2 bases from V and 7 bases from J, leaving 4 bases between.

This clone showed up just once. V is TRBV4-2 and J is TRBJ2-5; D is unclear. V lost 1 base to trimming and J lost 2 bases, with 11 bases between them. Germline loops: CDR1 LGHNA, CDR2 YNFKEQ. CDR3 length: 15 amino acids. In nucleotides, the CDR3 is TGTGCCAGCAGCCAAGTCTCCGGGTTACAAGAGACCCAGTACTTC. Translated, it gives CASSQVSGLQETQYF.

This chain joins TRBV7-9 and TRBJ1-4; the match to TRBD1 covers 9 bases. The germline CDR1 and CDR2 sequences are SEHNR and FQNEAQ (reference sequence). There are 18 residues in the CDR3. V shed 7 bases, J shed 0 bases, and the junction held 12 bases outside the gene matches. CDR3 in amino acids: CASNLRDRAPATNEKLFF. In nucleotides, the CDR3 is TGTGCCAGCAACCTCCGGGACAGGGCCCCCGCAACTAATGAAAAACTGTTTTTT.

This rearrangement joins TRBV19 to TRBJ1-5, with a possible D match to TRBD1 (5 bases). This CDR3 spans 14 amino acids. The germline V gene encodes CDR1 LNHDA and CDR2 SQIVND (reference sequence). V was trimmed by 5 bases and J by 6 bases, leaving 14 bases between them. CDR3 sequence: CASSLGQGSQPQHF. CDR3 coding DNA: TGTGCCAGTAGTCTGGGGCAGGGTAGTCAGCCCCAGCATTTT.

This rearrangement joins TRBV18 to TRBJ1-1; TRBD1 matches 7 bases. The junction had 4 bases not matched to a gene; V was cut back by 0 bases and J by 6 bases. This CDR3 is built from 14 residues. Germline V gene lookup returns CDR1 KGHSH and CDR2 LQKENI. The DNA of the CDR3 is TGTGCCAGCTCACCACCGACAGGGACTGCTGAAGCTTTCTTT. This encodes CASSPPTGTAEAFF.

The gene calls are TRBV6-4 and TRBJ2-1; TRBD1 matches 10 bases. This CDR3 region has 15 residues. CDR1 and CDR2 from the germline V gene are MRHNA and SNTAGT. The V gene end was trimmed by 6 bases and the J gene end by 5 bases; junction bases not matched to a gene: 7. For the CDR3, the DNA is TGTGCCAGCAGGAGAGCCGGGACAGGGGACAATGAGCAGTTCTTC. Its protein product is CASRRAGTGDNEQFF.

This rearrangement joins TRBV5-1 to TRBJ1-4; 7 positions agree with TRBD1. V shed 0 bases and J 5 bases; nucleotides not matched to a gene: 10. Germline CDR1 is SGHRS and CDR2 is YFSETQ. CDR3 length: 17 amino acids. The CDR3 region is CASSLERFTGENEKLFF. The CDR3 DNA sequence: TGCGCCAGCAGCTTGGAGAGGTTCACAGGGGAGAATGAAAAACTGTTTTTT.

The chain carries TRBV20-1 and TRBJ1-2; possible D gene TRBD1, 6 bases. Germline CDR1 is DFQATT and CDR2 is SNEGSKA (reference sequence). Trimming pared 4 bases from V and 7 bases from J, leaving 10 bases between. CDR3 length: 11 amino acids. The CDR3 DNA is TGCAGTGCTACCAGGGGTGGTGGCTACACCTTC. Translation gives CSATRGGGYTF.

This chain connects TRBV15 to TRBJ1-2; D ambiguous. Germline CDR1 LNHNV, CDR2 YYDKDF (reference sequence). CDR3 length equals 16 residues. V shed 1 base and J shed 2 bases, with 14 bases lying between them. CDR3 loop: CATSRGSGLGNYGYTF. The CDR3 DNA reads TGTGCCACCAGCAGAGGGAGTGGCCTTGGAAACTATGGCTACACCTTC.

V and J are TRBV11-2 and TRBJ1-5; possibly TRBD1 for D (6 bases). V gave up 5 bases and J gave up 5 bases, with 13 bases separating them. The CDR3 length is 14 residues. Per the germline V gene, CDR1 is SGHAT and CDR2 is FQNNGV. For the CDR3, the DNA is TGTGCCAGCAGCCAACAGGGAAATGATCAGCCCCAGCATTTT. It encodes CASSQQGNDQPQHF.

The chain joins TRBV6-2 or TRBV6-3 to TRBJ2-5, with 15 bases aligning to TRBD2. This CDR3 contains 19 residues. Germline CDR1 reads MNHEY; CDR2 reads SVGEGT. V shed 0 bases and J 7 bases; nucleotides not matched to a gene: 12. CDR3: CASSYSLWTSGGVNGTQYF. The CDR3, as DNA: TGTGCCAGCAGTTACTCGCTATGGACTAGCGGGGGGGTCAACGGGACCCAGTACTTC.

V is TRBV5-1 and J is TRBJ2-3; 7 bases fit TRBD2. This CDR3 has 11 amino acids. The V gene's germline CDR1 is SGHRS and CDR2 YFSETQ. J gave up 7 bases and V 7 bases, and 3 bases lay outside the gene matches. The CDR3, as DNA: TGCGCCAGCCGGGAGGAGTATACGCAGTATTTT. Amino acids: CASREEYTQYF.

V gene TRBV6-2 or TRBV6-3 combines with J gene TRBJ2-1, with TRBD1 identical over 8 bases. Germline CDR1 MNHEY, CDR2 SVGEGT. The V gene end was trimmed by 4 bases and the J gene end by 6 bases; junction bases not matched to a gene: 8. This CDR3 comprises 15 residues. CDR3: CASSFTGGFGNEQFF. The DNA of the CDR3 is TGTGCCAGCAGTTTCACAGGGGGGTTCGGCAATGAGCAGTTCTTC.

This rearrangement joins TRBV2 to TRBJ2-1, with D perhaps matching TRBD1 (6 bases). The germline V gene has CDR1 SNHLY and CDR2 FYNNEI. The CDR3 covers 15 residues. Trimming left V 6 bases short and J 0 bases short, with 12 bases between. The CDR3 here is CASRRTGYSYNEQFF. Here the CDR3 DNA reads TGTGCCAGCAGGAGAACAGGGTACTCCTACAATGAGCAGTTCTTC.

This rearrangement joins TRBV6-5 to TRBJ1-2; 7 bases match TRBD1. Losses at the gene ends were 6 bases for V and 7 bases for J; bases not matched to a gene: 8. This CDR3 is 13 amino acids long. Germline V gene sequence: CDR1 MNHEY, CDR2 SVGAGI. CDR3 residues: CASRGDRVGGYTF. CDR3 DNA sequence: TGTGCCAGCAGGGGAGACAGGGTGGGTGGCTACACCTTC.

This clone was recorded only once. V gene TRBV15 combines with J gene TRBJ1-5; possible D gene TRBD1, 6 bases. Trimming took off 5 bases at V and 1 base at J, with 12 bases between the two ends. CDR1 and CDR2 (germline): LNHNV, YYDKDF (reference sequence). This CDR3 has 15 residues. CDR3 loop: CATSEGGPSNQPQHF. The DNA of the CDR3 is TGTGCCACCAGCGAAGGGGGACCAAGCAATCAGCCCCAGCATTTT.

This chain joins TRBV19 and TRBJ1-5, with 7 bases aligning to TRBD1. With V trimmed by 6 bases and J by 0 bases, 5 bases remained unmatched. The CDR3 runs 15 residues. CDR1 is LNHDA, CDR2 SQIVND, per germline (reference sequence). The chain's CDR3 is CASSLTGTSNQPQHF. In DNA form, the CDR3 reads TGTGCCAGTAGCCTGACAGGGACTAGCAATCAGCCCCAGCATTTT. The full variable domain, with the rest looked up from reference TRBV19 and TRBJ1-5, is DGGITQSPKYLFRKEGQNVTLSCEQNLNHDAMYWYRQDPGQGLRLIYYSQIVNDFQKGDIAEGYSVSREKKESFPLTVTSAQKNPTAFYLCASSLTGTSNQPQHFGDGTRLSIL.

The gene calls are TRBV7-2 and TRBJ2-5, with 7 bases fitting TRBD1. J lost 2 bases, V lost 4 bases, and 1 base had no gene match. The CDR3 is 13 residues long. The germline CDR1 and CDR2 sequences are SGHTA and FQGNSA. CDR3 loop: CASSSGQQETQYF. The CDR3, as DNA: TGTGCCAGCAGCTCGGGACAGCAAGAGACCCAGTACTTC.

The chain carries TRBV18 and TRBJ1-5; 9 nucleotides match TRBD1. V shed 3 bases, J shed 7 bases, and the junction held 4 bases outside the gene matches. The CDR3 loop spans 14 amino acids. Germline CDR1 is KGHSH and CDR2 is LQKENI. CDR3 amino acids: CASSPGQGGQPQHF. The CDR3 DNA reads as TGTGCCAGCTCACCGGGACAGGGAGGACAGCCCCAGCATTTT.

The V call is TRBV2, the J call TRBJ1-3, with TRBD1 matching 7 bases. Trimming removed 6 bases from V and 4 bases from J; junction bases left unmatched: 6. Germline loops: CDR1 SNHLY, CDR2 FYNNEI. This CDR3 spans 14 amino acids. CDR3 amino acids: CASSTMDRGNTIYF. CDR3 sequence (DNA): TGTGCCAGCAGCACCATGGACAGGGGAAACACCATATATTTT.

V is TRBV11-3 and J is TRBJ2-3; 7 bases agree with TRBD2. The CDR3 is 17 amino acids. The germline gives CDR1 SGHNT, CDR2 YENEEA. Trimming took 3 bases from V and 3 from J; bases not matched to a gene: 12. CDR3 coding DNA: TGTGCCAGCAGCTTTGTGACCTTAGCGGGTGGTACAGATACGCAGTATTTT. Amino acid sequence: CASSFVTLAGGTDTQYF. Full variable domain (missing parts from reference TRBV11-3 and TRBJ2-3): EAGVVQSPRYKIIEKKQPVAFWCNPISGHNTLYWYLQNLGQGPELLIRYENEEAVDDSQLPKDRFSAERLKGVDSTLKIQPAELGDSAVYLCASSFVTLAGGTDTQYFGPGTRLTVL.